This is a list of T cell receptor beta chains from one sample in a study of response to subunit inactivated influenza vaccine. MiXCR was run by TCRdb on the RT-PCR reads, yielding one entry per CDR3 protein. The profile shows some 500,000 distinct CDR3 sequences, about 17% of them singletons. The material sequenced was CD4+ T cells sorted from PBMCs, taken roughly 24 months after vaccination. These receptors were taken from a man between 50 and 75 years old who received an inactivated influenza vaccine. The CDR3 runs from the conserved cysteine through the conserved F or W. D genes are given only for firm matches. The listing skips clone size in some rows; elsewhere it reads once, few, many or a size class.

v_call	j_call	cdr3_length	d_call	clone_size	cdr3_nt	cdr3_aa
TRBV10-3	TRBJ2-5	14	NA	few	TGTGCCATCAGTGAACAGATTTACCAAGAGACCCAGTACTTC	CAISEQIYQETQYF
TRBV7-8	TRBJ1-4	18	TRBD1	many	TGTGCCAGCACCCGTTCACCGACAGGGGGCTCAACTAATGAAAAACTGTTTTTT	CASTRSPTGGSTNEKLFF
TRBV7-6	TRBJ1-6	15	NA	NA	TGTGCCAGCAGCTTAGGTGGGGGTAGAAATTCACCCCTCCACTTT	CASSLGGGRNSPLHF
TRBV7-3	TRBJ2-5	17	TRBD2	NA	TGTGCCAGCAGCTCCCCTCGGCGGGAGGGCCTGGGGGAGACCCAGTACTTC	CASSSPRREGLGETQYF
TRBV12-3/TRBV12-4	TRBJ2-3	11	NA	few	TGTGCCAGCACCACTAAAGTCACGCAGTATTTT	CASTTKVTQYF
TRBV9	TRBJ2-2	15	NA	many	TGTGCCAGCAGCGTTTCCCCGGGGGCGACCGGGGAGCTGTTTTTT	CASSVSPGATGELFF
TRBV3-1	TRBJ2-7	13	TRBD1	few	TGTGCCAGCAGCGCTGACAGGGCCTACGAGCAGTACTTC	CASSADRAYEQYF
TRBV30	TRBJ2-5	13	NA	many	TGTGCCTGGAGTCCGGGACCTTGGGAGACCCAGTACTTC	CAWSPGPWETQYF
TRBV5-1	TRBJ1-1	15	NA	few	TGCGCCAGCAGCTTGTCACGCCAGTTGAACACTGAAGCTTTCTTT	CASSLSRQLNTEAFF
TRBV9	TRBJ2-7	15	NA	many	TGTGCCAGCAGCGTAGGGACAGTATCTTCCTACGAGCAGTACTTC	CASSVGTVSSYEQYF
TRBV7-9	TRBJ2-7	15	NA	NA	TGTGCCAGCAACTCCGACGGGGGGCGAATCTACGAGCAGTACTTC	CASNSDGGRIYEQYF
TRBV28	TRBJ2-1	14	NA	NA	TGTGCCAGCAGGGGACCATCCTCCTACAATGAGCAGTTCTTC	CASRGPSSYNEQFF
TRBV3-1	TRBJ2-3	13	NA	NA	TGTGCCAGCAGCCCCATCTCCGGAAATACGCAGTATTTT	CASSPISGNTQYF
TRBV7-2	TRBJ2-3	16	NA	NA	TGTGCCAGCAGCTCGGGACCAACCATCCTCACAGATACGCAGTATTTT	CASSSGPTILTDTQYF
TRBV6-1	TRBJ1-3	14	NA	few	TGTGCCAGCAGTGAAACATCCTCTGGAAACACCATATATTTT	CASSETSSGNTIYF
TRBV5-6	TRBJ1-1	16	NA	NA	TGTGCCAGCAGCGCCCCCGGTAGCAGGTTGAACACTGAAGCTTTCTTT	CASSAPGSRLNTEAFF
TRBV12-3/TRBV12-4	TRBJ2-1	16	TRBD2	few	TGTGCCAGCAGTCGAAGCGGGGGCAGCTCCTACAATGAGCAGTTCTTC	CASSRSGGSSYNEQFF
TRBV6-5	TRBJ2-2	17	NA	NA	TGTGCCAGCAGTTACTCGAGAGGGCAGGGGAAGGGCGGGGAGCTGTTTTTT	CASSYSRGQGKGGELFF
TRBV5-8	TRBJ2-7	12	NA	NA	TGTGCCAGCAGCTCAAGATGGGGCGAGCAGTACTTC	CASSSRWGEQYF
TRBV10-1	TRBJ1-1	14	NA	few	TGCGCCAGCAGTGAATACAGAGGCTACACTGAAGCTTTCTTT	CASSEYRGYTEAFF
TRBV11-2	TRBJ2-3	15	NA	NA	TGTGCCAGCAGCTCGGGACTGTCTGGAGCAGATACGCAGTATTTT	CASSSGLSGADTQYF
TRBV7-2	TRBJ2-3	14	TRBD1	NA	TGTGCCAGCAGCTGGGACAGGGACACAGATACGCAGTATTTT	CASSWDRDTDTQYF
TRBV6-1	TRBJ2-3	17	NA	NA	TGTGCCAGCAGTGACATATTTCAGGGGTCGAGCACAGATACGCAGTATTTT	CASSDIFQGSSTDTQYF
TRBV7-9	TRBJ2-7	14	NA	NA	TGTGCCAGCAGCTCCCCGCAAGGGTTGTACGAGCAGTACTTC	CASSSPQGLYEQYF
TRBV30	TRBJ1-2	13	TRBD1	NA	TGTGCCTGGAGTCCGACAGGGCGAGGGGGCTACACCTTC	CAWSPTGRGGYTF
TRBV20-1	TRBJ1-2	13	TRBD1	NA	TGCAGCCTCTGGACAGGGGACATCCATGGCTACACCTTC	CSLWTGDIHGYTF
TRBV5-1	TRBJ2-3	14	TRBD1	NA	TGCGCCAGCAGCCGACAGGGGGTTCAGCATACGCAGTATTTT	CASSRQGVQHTQYF
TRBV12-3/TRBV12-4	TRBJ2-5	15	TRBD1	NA	TGTGCCAGCAGGGGGGGACAGGGTGTGGGGGAGACCCAGTACTTC	CASRGGQGVGETQYF
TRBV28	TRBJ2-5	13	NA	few	TGTGCCAGCAGTTTAATCGGGAAAGAGACCCAGTACTTC	CASSLIGKETQYF
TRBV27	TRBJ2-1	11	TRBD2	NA	TGTGCCAGCGGTCACGGGAGGGAGGAGTTCTTC	CASGHGREEFF
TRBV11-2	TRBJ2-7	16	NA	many	TGTGCCAGCAGCTTAAAGTGGGACCCCTCAATTTACGAGCAGTACTTC	CASSLKWDPSIYEQYF
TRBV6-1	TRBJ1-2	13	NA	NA	TGTGCCAGCAGGACTCAGGGGACCTATGGCTACACCTTC	CASRTQGTYGYTF
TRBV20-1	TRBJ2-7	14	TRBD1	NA	TGCAGTGCTATGACCGGGACAGGGGGCTACGAGCAGTACTTC	CSAMTGTGGYEQYF
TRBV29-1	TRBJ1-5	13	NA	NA	TGCAGCGTTGAATTAGGGGGCAATCAGCCCCAGCATTTT	CSVELGGNQPQHF
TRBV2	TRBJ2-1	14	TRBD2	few	TGTGCCAGCAGACTAGCGGGGGGTACGGATGAGCAGTTCTTC	CASRLAGGTDEQFF
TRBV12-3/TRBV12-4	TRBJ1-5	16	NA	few	TGTGCCAGCAGTTTAGCAGGGGTCAGGTCCCGGGGGCCCCAGCATTTT	CASSLAGVRSRGPQHF
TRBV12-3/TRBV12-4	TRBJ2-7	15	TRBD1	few	TGTGCCAGCAGTCGAGCGGGACAGGGGGCAAACGAGCAGTACTTC	CASSRAGQGANEQYF
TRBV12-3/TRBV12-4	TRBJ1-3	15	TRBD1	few	TGTGCCAGCAGTTTATCAGGGGGTCCTGGAAACACCATATATTTT	CASSLSGGPGNTIYF
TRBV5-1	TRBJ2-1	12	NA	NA	TGCGCCAGCAGCTTTGATTTGGGTGAGCAGTTCTTC	CASSFDLGEQFF
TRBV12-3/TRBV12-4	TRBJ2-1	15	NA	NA	TGTGCCAGCATCTTGGCGGAAGGTTCCTACAATGAGCAGTTCTTC	CASILAEGSYNEQFF
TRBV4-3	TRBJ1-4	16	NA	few	TGCGCCAGCAGCCAAGATGCGTCCGCAACTAATGAAAAACTGTTTTTT	CASSQDASATNEKLFF
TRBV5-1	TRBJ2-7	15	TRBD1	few	TGCGCTAACAGTCTACCCGGGACAGGCCAATACGAGCAGTACTTC	CANSLPGTGQYEQYF
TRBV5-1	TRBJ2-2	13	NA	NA	TGCGCCAGCAATGGAGGGAACACCGGGGAGCTGTTTTTT	CASNGGNTGELFF
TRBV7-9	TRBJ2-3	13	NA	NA	TGTGCCAGCACGACTCCAGGGGAAGATACGCAGTATTTT	CASTTPGEDTQYF
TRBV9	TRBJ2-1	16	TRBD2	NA	TGTGCCAGCAGCGTAGCTTCGGGAGGGCCCCCTGGTGAGCAGTTCTTC	CASSVASGGPPGEQFF
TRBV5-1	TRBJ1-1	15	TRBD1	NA	TGCGCCAGCAGCTTGATGGACAGGGCGGCGACTGAAGCTTTCTTT	CASSLMDRAATEAFF
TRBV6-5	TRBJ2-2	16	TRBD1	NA	TGTGCCAGCAGTTACCCCCGACAGGGGAGCACCGGGGAGCTGTTTTTT	CASSYPRQGSTGELFF
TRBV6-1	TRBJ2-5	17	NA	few	TGTGCCAGCAGTGAATCTTTCTCAGCCGCGGGTCAAGAGACCCAGTACTTC	CASSESFSAAGQETQYF
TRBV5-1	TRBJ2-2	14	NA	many	TGCGCCAGCAGGACAGAAACGAACACCGGGGAGCTGTTTTTT	CASRTETNTGELFF
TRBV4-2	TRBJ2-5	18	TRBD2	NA	TGTGCCAGCAGCCAAGCACTAGCGGGAGGCGCAAGCACGGAGACCCAGTACTTC	CASSQALAGGASTETQYF
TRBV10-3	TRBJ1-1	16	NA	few	TGTGCCATCAGTGAGTTACCCGGGGGCCCCGTCACTACAGCTTTCTTT	CAISELPGGPVTTAFF
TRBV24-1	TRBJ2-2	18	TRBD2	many	TGTGCCACCAGTGATTCCGGGACTAGGGGAATTAACACCGGGGAGCTGTTTTTT	CATSDSGTRGINTGELFF
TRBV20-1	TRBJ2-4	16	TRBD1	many	TGCAGTGCTAGAGCGACAGGGAAAACGGCCAAAAACATTCAGTACTTC	CSARATGKTAKNIQYF
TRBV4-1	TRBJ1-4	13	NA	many	TGCGCCAGCAGCCAGGCCCTAAGTGAAAAACTGTTTTTT	CASSQALSEKLFF
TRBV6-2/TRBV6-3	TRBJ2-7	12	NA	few	TGTGCCAGCAATGGTAGGCGAGCCGAGCAGTACTTC	CASNGRRAEQYF